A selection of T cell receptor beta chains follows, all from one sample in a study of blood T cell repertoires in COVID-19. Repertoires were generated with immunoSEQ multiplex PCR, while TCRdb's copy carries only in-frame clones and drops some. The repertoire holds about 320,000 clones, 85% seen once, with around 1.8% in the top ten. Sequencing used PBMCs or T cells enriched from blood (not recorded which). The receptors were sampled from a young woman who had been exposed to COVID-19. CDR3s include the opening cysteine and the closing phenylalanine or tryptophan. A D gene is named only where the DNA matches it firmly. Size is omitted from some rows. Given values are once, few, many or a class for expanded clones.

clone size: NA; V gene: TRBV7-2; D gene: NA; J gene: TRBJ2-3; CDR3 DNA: TGTGCCAGCAACCGCCAGGGTAGCACAGATACGCAGTATTTT; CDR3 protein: CASNRQGSTDTQYF
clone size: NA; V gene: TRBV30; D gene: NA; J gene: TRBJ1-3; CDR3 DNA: TGTGCCTGGAGTAGTCTGGCAGGCTTCCCATCTGGAAACACCATATATTTT; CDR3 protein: CAWSSLAGFPSGNTIYF
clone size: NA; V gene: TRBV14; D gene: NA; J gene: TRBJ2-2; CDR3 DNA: TGTGCCAGCAGCCAAGTCCGGGGACAGTTCTACGCGGGATTTACCGGGGAGCTGTTTTTT; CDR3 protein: CASSQVRGQFYAGFTGELFF
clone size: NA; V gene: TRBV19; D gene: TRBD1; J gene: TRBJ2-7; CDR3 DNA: TGTGCCAGTACTCCATCGGGACAGGGGAGTTACGAGCAGTACTTC; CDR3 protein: CASTPSGQGSYEQYF
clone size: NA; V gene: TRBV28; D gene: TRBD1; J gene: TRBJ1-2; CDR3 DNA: TGTGCCAGCAGTTTACGGGACAGGGGGCCCGGCTACACCTTC; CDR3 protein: CASSLRDRGPGYTF
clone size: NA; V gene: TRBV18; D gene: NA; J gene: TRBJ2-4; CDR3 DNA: TGTGCCAGCTTGGGGCTAGCCAAAAACATTCAGTACTTC; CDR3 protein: CASLGLAKNIQYF
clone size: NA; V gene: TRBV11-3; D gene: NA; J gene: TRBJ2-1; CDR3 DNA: TGTGCCAGCAGCTCGGGAGCTTACAATGAGCAGTTCTTC; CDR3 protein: CASSSGAYNEQFF
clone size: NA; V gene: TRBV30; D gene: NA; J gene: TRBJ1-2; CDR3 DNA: TGTGCCTGGAGTGTAGGGGCAGGGCTTAACTATGGCTACACCTTC; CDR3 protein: CAWSVGAGLNYGYTF
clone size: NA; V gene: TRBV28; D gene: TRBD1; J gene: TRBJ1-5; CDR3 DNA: TGTGCCAGCAGTTGGGGACAGGCCGGGGGCAATCAGCCCCAGCATTTT; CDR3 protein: CASSWGQAGGNQPQHF
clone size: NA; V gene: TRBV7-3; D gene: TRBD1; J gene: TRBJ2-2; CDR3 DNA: TGTGCCAGCAGCCCCCAAGGACAGGGGATAAAAAATTCTAACACCGGGGAGCTGTTTTTT; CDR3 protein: CASSPQGQGIKNSNTGELFF
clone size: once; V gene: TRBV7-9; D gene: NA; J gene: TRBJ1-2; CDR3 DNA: TGTGCCAGCAGCCAAATGAACGGGGCTAACTATGGCTACACCTTC; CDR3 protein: CASSQMNGANYGYTF
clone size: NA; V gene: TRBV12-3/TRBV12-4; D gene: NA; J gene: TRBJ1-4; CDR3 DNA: TGTGCCAGCAGGTTGGGGGGGTATGAAAAACTGTTTTTT; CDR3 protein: CASRLGGYEKLFF
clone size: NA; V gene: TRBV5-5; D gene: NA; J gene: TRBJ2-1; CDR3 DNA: TGTGCCAGCAGCTTTGGGCTTAGTGAGCAGTTCTTC; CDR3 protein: CASSFGLSEQFF
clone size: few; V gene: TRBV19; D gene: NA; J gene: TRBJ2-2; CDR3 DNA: TGTGCCAGTAGTATCGGAAGGCCGGGCACCGGGGAGCTGTTTTTT; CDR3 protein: CASSIGRPGTGELFF
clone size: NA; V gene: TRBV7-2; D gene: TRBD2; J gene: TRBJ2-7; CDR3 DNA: TGTGCCAGCAGCTCTAGCGGTAATAACTACGAGCAGTACTTC; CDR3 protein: CASSSSGNNYEQYF
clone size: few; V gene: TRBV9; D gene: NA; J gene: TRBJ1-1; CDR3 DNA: TGTGCCAGCACCCCCAGTGGGAGGAACACTGAAGCTTTCTTT; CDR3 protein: CASTPSGRNTEAFF
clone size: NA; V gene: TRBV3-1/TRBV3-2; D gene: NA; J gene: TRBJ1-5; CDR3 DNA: TGTGCCAGCAGCCAAGAATTAGGCAGGGGTCAGCCCCAGCATTTT; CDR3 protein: CASSQELGRGQPQHF
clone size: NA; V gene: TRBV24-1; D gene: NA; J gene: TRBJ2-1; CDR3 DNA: TGTGCCACCAGTGACCGGTCGAGTTACCATGAGCAGTTCTTC; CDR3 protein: CATSDRSSYHEQFF
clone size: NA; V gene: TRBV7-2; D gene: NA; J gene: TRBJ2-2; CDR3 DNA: TGTGCCAGCTTATACGGGTACAACACCGGGGAGCTGTTTTTT; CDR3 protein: CASLYGYNTGELFF
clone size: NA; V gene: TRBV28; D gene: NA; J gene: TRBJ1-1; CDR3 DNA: TGTGCCAGCAGTCCCCGTTCCCCAGCTTTCTTT; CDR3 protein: CASSPRSPAFF
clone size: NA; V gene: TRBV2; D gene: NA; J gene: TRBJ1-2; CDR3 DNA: TGTGCCAGCAGTTTACAGGGTGACTATGGCTACACCTTC; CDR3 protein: CASSLQGDYGYTF
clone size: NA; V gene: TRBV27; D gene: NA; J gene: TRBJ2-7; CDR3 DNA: TGTGCCAGCAGTTCTATCTACGAGCAGTACTTC; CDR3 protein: CASSSIYEQYF
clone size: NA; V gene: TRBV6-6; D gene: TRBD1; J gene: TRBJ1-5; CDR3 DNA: TGTGCCAGCAGACGACGGGACAGGCCCAGTATAGATAGCAATCAGCCCCAGCATTTT; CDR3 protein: CASRRRDRPSIDSNQPQHF
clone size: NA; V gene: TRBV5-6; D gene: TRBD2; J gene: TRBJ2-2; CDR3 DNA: TGTGCCAGCGGACCGGGACTAGCATTACCCGGGGAGCTGTTTTTT; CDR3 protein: CASGPGLALPGELFF
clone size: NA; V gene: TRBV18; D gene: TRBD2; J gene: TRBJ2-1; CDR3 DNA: TGTGCCAGCTCACCTTTACCGGGACTAGCCTCTCCAGATGAGCAGTTCTTC; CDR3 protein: CASSPLPGLASPDEQFF
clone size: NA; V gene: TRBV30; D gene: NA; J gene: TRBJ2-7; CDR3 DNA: TGTGCCTGGACCGTCCGACAGCCCTACGAGCAGTACTTC; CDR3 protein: CAWTVRQPYEQYF
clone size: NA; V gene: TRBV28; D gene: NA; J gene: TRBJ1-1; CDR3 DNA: TGTGCCAGCAGTGGGGGAGGGCAGGGTACCCCTGAAGCTTTCTTT; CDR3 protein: CASSGGGQGTPEAFF
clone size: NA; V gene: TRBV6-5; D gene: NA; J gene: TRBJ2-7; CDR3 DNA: TGTGCCAGCAGTTACACCACCGACAGAGGCTACGAGCAGTACTTC; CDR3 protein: CASSYTTDRGYEQYF
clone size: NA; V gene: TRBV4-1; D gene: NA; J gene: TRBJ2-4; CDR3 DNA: TGCGCCAGCAGCCAAGGCGGCCGGCAGCTAAACATTCAGTACTTC; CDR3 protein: CASSQGGRQLNIQYF
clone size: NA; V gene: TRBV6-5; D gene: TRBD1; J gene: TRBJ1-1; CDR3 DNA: TGTGCCAGCAGACCCCGACAGGGCCAGGGGACTGAAGCTTTCTTT; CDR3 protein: CASRPRQGQGTEAFF
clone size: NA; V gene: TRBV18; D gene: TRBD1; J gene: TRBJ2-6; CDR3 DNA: TGTGCCAGCTCACTCGGACAGGGGGCAACTGGGGCCAACGTCCTGACTTTC; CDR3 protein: CASSLGQGATGANVLTF
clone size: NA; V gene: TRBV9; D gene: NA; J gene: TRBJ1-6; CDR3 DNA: TGTGCCAGCAGCGTAGATCCCAGGGGCCACAATTCACCCCTCCACTTT; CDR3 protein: CASSVDPRGHNSPLHF
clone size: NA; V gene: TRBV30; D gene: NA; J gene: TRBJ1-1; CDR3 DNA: TGTGCCTGGATCCGACAGCAAAACACTGAAGCTTTCTTT; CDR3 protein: CAWIRQQNTEAFF
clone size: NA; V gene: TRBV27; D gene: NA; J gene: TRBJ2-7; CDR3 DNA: TGTGCCAGCAGTCCCAGGGGCCCGTCCTACGAGCAGTACTTC; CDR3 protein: CASSPRGPSYEQYF
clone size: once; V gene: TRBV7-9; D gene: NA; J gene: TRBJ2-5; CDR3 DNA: TGTGCCAGCAGCTCCAGGGAGACCCAGTACTTC; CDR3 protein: CASSSRETQYF
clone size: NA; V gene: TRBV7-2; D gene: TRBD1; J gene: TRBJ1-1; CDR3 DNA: TGTGCCAGCAGCCCCGACCGGGACAGCCTTCCTCCGAACACTGAAGCTTTCTTT; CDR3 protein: CASSPDRDSLPPNTEAFF
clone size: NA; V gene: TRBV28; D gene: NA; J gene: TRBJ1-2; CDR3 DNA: TGTGCCAGCAGGTCGGAGTCTCTCTACACCTTC; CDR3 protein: CASRSESLYTF
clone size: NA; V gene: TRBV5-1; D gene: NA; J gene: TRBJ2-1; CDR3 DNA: TGCGCCAGCAGCTTGGACCGTAGCTCCTACAATGAGCAGTTCTTC; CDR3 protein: CASSLDRSSYNEQFF
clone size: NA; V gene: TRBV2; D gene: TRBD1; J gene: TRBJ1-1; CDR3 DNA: TGTGCCAGCAGGGGACAGCTAAACACTGAAGCTTTCTTT; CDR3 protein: CASRGQLNTEAFF
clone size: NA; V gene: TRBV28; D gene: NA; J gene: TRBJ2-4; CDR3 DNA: TGTGCCAGCAGTTCGCAGGACACCCTAAGGGACATTCAGTACTTC; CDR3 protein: CASSSQDTLRDIQYF
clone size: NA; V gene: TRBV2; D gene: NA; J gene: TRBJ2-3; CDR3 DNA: TGTGCCGTACTCAGGGAAACGCAGTATTTT; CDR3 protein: CAVLRETQYF
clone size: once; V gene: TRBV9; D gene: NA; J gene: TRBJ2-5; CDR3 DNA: TGTGCCAGCAGCGCCCCGGGGGACCCCCAAGAGACCCAGTACTTC; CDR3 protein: CASSAPGDPQETQYF
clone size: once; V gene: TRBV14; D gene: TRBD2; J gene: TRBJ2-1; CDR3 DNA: TGTGCCAGCAGCCAAGGGTTGGCGGGGGGGAGGTCCTACAATGAGCAGTTCTTC; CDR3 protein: CASSQGLAGGRSYNEQFF
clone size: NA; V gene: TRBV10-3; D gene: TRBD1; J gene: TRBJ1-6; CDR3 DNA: TGTGCCATCAGTGACCCGGGACAGGGAGATTCACCCCTCCACTTT; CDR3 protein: CAISDPGQGDSPLHF
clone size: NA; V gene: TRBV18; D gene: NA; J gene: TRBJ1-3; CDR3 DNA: TGTGCCAGCTCACCACCAGCAAACACCATATATTTT; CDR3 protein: CASSPPANTIYF
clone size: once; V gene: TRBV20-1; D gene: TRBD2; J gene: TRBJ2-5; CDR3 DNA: TGCAGTGCTAGTACTAGCGGGACTCAGACCCAGTACTTC; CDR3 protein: CSASTSGTQTQYF
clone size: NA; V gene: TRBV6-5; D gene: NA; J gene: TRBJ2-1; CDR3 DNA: TGTGCCAGCAAGCGCAGCCTTTACAATGAGCAGTTCTTC; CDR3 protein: CASKRSLYNEQFF
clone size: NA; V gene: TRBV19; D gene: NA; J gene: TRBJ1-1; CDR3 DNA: TGTGCCACACTAGAACAGGGTTCTGAAGCTTTCTTT; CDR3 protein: CATLEQGSEAFF